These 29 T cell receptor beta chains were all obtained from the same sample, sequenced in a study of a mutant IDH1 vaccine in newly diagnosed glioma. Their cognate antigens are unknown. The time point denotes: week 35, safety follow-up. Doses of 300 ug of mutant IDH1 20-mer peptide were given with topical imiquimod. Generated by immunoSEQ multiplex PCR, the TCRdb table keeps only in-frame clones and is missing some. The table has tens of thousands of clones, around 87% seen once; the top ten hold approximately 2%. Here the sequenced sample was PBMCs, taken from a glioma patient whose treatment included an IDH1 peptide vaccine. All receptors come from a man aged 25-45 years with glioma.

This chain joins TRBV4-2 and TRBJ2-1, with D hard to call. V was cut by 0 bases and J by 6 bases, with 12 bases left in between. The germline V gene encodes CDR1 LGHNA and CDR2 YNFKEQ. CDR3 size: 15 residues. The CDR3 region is CASSQENLGLNEQFF. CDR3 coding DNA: TGTGCCAGCAGCCAAGAAAATCTCGGGCTCAATGAGCAGTTCTTC.

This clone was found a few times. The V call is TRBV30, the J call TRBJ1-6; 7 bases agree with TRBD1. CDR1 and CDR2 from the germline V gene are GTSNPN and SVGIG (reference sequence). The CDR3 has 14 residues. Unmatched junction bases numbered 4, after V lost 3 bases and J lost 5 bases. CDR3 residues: CAWRRQGDNSPLHF. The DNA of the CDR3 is TGTGCCTGGAGACGACAGGGAGATAATTCACCCCTCCACTTT.

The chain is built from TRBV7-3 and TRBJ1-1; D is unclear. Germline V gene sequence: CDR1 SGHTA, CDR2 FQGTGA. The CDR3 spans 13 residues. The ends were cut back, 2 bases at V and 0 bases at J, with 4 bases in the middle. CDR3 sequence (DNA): TGTGCCAGCAGCTTACAGATGAACACTGAAGCTTTCTTT. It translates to CASSLQMNTEAFF.

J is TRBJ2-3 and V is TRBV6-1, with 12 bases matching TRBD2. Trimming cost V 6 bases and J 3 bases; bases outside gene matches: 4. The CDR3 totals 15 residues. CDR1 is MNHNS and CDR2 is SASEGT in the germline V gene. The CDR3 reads CASSLTSGGTDTQYF. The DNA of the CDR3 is TGTGCCAGCAGCCTTACTAGCGGGGGGACAGATACGCAGTATTTT.

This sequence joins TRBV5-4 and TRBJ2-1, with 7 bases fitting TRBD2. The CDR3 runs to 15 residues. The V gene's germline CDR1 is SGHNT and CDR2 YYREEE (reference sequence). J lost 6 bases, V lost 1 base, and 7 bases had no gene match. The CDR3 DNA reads TGTGCCAGCAGCTTGAGGCGGGAGAGAGGCAATGAGCAGTTCTTC. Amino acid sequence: CASSLRRERGNEQFF.

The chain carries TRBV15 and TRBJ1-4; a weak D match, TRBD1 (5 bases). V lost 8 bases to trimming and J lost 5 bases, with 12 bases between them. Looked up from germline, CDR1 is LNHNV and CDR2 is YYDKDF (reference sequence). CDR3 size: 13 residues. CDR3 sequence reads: CATAGGVNEKLFF. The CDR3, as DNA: TGTGCCACCGCCGGGGGAGTAAATGAAAAACTGTTTTTT.

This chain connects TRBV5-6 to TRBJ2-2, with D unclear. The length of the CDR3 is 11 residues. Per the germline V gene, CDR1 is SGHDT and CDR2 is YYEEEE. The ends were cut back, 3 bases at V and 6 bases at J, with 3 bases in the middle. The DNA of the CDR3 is TGTGCCAGCAGCTACGCCGGGGAGCTGTTTTTT. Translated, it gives CASSYAGELFF.

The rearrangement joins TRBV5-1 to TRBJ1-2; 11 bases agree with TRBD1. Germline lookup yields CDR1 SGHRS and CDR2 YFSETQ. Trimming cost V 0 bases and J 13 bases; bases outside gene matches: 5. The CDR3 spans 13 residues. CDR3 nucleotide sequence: TGCGCCAGCAGCTTGGGGACAGGGGGCCCCAGCACCTTC. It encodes CASSLGTGGPSTF.

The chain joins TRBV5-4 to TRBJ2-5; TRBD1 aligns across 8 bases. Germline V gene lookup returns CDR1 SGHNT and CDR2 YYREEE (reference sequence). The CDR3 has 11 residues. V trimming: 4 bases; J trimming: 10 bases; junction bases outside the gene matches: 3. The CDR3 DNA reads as TGTGCCAGCAGCCTACAGGGGGACCAGTACTTC. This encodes CASSLQGDQYF.

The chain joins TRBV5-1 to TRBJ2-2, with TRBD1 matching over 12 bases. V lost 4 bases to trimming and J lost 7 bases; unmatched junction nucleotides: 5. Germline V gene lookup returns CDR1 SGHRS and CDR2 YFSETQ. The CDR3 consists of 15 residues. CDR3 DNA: TGCGCCAGCAGCGCGGGACAGGGGGCGGTCGGGGAGCTGTTTTTT. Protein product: CASSAGQGAVGELFF.

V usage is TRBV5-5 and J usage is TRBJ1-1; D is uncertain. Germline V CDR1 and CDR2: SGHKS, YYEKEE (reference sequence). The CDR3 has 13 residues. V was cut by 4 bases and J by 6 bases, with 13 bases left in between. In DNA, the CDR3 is TGTGCCAGCAGCCCGTGGGCGGTGGCTGAAGCTTTCTTT. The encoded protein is CASSPWAVAEAFF. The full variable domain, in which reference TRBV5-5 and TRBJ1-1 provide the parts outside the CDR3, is DAGVTQSPTHLIKTRGQQVTLRCSPISGHKSVSWYQQVLGQGPQFIFQYYEKEERGRGNFPDRFSARQFPNYSSELNVNALLLGDSALYLCASSPWAVAEAFFGQGTRLTVV.

In nucleotides, the CDR3 is TGCGCCAGCAGCTTGGCCCAAACAGGGGACGAGCAGTACTTC. Protein: CASSLAQTGDEQYF. V usage is TRBV5-1 and J usage is TRBJ2-7; TRBD1 aligns across 7 bases. CDR3 length equals 14 residues. The germline V gene encodes CDR1 SGHRS and CDR2 YFSETQ. The junction had 5 bases not matched to a gene; V was cut back by 0 bases and J by 5 bases.

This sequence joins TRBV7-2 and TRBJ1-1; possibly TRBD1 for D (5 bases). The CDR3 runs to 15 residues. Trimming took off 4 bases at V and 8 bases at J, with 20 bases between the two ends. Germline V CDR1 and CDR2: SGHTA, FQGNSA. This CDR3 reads CASSSLSQTVREAFF. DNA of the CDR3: TGTGCCAGCAGCTCCCTATCCCAGACAGTGAGAGAAGCTTTCTTT.

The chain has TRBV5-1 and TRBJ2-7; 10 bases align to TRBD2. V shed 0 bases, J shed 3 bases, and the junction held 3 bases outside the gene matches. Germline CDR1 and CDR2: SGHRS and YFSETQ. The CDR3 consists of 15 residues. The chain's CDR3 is CASSLGLAGRYEQYF. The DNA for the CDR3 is TGCGCCAGCAGCTTGGGACTAGCGGGTCGCTACGAGCAGTACTTC.

CDR3 sequence reads: CSVDDGQGYEQYF. In DNA, the CDR3 is TGCAGCGTTGACGACGGACAGGGCTACGAGCAGTACTTC. The V gene is TRBV29-1, the J gene TRBJ2-7, with 8 bases matching TRBD1. CDR1 SQVTM and CDR2 ANQGSEA come from the germline V gene. The CDR3 has 13 amino acids. The V segment lost 3 bases and the J segment 3 bases; nucleotides outside the gene matches: 4.

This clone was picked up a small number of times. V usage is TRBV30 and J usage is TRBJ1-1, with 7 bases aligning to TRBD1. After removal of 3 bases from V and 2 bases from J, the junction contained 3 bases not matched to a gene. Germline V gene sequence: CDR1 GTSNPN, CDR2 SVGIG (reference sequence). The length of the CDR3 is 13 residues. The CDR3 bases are TGTGCCTGGAGGGGACAGATTAACACTGAAGCTTTCTTT. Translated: CAWRGQINTEAFF. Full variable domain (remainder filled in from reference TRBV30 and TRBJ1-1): SQTIHQWPATLVQPVGSPLSLECTVEGTSNPNLYWYRQAAGRGLQLLFYSVGIGQISSEVPQNLSASRPQDRQFILSSKKLLLSDSGFYLCAWRGQINTEAFFGQGTRLTVV.

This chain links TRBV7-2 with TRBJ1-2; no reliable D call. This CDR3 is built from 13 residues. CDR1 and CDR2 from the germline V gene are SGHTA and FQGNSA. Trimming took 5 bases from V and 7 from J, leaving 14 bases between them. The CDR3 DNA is TGTGCCAGCAGCCCCTATGGGAGGAGTGGCTACACCTTC. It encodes CASSPYGRSGYTF.

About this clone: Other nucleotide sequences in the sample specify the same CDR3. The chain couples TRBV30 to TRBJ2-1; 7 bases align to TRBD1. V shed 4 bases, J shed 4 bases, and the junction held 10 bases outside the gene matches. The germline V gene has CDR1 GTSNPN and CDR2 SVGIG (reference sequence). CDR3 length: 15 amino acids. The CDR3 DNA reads TGTGCCTGGAAGATAAGGGGGCAGACATACAATGAGCAGTTCTTC. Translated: CAWKIRGQTYNEQFF.

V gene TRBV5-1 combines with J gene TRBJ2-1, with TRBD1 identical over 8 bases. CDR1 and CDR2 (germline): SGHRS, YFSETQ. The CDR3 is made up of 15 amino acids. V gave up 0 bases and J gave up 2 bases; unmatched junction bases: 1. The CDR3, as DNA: TGCGCCAGCAGCTTGGACAGGGGGGCCTACAATGAGCAGTTCTTC. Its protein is CASSLDRGAYNEQFF. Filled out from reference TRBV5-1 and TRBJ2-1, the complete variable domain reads KAGVTQTPRYLIKTRGQQVTLSCSPISGHRSVSWYQQTPGQGLQFLFEYFSETQRNKGNFPGRFSGRQFSNSRSEMNVSTLELGDSALYLCASSLDRGAYNEQFFGPGTRLTVL.

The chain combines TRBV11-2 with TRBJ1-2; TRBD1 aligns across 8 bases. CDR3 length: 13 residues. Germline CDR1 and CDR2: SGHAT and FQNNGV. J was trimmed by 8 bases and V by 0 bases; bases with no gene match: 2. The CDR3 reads CASSLDRDRGYTF. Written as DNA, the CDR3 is TGTGCCAGCAGCTTAGACCGGGACAGGGGCTACACCTTC.

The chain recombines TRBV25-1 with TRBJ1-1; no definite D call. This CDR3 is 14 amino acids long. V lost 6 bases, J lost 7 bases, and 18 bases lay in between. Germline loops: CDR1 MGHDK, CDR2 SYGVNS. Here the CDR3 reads CASSPLGGPYEAFF. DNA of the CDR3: TGTGCCAGCAGCCCGCTTGGCGGGCCCTATGAAGCTTTCTTT.

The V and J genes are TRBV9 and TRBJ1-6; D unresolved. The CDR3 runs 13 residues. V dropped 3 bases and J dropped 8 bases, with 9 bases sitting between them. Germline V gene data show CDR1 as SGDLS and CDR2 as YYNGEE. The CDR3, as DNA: TGTGCCAGCAGCGCTAACAAAGATTCACCCCTCCACTTT. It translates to CASSANKDSPLHF.

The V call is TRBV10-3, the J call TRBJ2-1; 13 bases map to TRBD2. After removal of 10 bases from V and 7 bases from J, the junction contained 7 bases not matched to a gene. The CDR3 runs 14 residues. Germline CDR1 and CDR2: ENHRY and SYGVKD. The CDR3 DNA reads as TGTGCCACTTCACTAGCGGGAGGGCTTAATGAGCAGTTCTTC. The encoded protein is CATSLAGGLNEQFF.

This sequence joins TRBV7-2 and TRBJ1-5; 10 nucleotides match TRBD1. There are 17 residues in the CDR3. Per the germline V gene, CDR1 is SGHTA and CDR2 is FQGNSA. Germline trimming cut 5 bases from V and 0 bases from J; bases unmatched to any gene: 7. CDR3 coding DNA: TGTGCCAGCAGCCCAGGGACAGGGGTTTATAGCAATCAGCCCCAGCATTTT. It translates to CASSPGTGVYSNQPQHF.

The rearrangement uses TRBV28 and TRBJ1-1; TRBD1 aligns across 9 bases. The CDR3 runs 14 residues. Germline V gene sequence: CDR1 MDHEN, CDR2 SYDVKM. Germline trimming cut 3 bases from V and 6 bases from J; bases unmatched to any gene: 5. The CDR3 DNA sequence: TGTGCCAGCAGTTTCGCGACAGGGGGAGCTGAAGCTTTCTTT. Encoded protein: CASSFATGGAEAFF.

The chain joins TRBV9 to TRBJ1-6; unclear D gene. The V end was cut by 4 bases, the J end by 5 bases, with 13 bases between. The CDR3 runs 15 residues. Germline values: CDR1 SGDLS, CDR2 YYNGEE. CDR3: CASSPLIHHNSPLHF. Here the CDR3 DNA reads TGTGCCAGCAGCCCCCTCATTCACCATAATTCACCCCTCCACTTT. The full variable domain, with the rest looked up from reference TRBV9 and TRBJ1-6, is DSGVTQTPKHLITATGQRVTLRCSPRSGDLSVYWYQQSLDQGLQFLIQYYNGEERAKGNILERFSAQQFPDLHSELNLSSLELGDSALYFCASSPLIHHNSPLHFGNGTRLTVT.

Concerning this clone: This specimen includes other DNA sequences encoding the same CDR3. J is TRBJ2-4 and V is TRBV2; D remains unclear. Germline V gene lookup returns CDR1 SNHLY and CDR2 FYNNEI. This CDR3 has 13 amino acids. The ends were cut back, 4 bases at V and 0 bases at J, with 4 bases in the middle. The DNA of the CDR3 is TGTGCCAGCAGTGTTTTAGCCAAAAACATTCAGTACTTC. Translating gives CASSVLAKNIQYF.

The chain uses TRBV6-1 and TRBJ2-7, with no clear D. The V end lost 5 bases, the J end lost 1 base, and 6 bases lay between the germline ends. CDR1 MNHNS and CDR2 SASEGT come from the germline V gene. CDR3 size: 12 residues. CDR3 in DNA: TGTGCCAGCAGTAAGCTGTCCTACGAGCAGTACTTC. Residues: CASSKLSYEQYF.

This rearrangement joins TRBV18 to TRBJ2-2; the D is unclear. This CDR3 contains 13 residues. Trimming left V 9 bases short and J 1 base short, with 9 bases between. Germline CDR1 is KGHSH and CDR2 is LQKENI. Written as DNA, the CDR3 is TGTGCCAGTCTGACGGAGAACACCGGGGAGCTGTTTTTT. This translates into CASLTENTGELFF.